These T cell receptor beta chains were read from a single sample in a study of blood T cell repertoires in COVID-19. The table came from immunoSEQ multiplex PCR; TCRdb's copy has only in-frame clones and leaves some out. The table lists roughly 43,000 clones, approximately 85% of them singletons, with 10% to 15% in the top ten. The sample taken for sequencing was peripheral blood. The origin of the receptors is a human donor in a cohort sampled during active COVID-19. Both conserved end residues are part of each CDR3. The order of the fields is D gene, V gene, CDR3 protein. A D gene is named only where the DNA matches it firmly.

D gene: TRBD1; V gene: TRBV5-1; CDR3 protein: CASSNGQEITGELFF
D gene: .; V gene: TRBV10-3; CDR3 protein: CAISVLAAPNTEAFF
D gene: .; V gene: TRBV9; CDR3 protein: CASSGREPKTKNIQYF
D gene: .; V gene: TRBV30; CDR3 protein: CAWSVAWNQPQHF
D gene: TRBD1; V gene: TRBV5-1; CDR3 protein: CASSQRGQKNTEAFF
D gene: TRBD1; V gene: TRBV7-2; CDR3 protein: CASSLGGTGRNGYTF
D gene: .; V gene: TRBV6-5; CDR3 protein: CASSYRGSAKNIQYF
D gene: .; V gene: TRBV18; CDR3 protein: CASSPASGRGKYEQYF
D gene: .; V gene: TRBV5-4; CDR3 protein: CASSPTNSPGQRIEQFF
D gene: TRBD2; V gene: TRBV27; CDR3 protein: CASSLPGLAGGWDTQYF
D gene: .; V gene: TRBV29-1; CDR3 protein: CSVRETGANTGELFF
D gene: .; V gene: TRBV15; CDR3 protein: CATSRGAFGNQPQHF
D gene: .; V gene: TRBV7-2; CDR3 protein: CASSALGGGNFKTQYF
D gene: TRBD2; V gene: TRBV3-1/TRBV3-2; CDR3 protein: CASSLVRGGLRDTQYF
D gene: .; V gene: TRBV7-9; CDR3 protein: CASSLGGGNTEAFF
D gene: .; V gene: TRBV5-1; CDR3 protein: CASSLGTNTGELFF
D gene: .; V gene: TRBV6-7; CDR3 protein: CAITGTDSNTGELFF
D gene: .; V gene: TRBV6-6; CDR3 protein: CASSLLQGYEQYF
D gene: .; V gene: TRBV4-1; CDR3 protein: CASSQEGGPLVGTF
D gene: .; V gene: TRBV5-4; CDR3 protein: CASSLQGINSPLHF
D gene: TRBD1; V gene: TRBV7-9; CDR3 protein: CASSSDRGRGYTF
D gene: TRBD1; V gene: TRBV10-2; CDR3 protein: CAIGTGGPAVQYF
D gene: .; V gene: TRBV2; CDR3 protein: CASSRERYEQYF
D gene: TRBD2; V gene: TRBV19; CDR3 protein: CASRNGLAVNAEQFF
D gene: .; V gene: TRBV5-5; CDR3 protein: CASSPGSGRSPLHF
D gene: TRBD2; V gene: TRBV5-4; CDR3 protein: CASSLPTSGGANEQFF
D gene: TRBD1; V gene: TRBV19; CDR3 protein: CASSRRDRQETQYF
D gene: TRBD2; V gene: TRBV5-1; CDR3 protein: CASSLRGGQETQYF
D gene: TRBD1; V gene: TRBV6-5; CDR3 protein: CASRTGLNTGELFF
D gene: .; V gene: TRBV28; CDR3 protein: CASSLGAGATAQYF
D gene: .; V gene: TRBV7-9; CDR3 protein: CASSLAGGYTF
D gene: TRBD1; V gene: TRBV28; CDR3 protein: CASSSDRGRKKSYEQYF
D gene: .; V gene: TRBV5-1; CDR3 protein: CASSLDVNSYEQYF
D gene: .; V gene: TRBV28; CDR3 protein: CASTPRGPNGANVLTF
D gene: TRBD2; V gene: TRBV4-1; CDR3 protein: CATSGEGTQYF
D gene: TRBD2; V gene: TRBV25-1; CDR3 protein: CASSIAGVGETQYF
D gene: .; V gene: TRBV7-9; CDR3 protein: CASSLIVGGELFF
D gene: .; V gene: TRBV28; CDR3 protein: CASSDLTGPRTEAFF
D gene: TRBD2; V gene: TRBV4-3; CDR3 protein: CASSQDQMRRGGSTDTQYF
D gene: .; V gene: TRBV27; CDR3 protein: CASSSYPGVTEAFF
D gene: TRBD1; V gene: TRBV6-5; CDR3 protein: CASSYSAGTEEKLFF
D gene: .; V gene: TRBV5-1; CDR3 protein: CASSLVLAPQGETQYF
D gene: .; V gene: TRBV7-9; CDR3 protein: CASILQGSGNTIYF
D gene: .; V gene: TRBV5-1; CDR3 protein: CASSNGGLNTEAFF
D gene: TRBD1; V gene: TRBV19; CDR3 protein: CASTSQTGGKGPLHF
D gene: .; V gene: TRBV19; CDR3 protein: CASSPQGRGGYTF
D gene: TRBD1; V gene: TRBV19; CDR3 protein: CASSIEGRGPVQETQYF
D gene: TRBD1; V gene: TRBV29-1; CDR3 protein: CSADRESTEAFF
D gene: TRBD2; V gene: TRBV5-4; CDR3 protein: CASSVGSGGAAETQYF
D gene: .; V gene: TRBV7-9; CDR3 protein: CASSLQGSTDTQYF
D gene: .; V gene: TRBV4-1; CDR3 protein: CASSQDKSRSNQPQHF
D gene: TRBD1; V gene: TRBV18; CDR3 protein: CASSPIRDRGETQYF
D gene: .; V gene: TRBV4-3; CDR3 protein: CASSQGVGVKEKLFF
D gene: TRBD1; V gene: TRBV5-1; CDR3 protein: CASRQGETEAFF
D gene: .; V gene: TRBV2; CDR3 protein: CASLRGTNTGELFF
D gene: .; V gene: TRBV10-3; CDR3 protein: CAISEISPPTQYF
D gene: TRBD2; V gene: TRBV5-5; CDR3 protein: CASSLDGRAGANVLTF